These T cell receptor beta chains were read from a single sample in a study of T cells after yellow fever vaccination. TCRdb recomputed calls from the 5' RACE reads with MiXCR, one row per CDR3 protein. This sample has a few hundred thousand distinct CDR3 sequences, with 17% found just once. The sequences come from PBMCs, collected around 5 days after the first yellow fever vaccination. Receptor source: a man between 18 and 29 years old who received the YFV17D yellow fever vaccine. CDR3s include the opening cysteine and the closing phenylalanine or tryptophan. Fields, in order: J gene, V gene, clone size, CDR3 length, D gene, CDR3 protein, CDR3 DNA. D genes are given only for firm matches. Expanded clones are given a class, and other clones once, few, many or no size at all.

J gene: TRBJ1-6; V gene: TRBV4-3; clone size: -; CDR3 length: 14; D gene: -; CDR3 protein: CASSQARDDSPLHF; CDR3 DNA: TGCGCCAGCAGCCAAGCCAGGGATGATTCACCCCTCCACTTT
J gene: TRBJ2-7; V gene: TRBV11-2; clone size: few; CDR3 length: 14; D gene: -; CDR3 protein: CASSHSRGGREQYF; CDR3 DNA: TGTGCCAGCAGCCACTCTAGGGGGGGCCGCGAGCAGTACTTC
J gene: TRBJ1-2; V gene: TRBV4-2; clone size: many; CDR3 length: 14; D gene: -; CDR3 protein: CASSQVAEVYGYTF; CDR3 DNA: TGTGCCAGCAGCCAAGTCGCGGAAGTTTATGGCTACACCTTC
J gene: TRBJ2-3; V gene: TRBV2; clone size: -; CDR3 length: 15; D gene: TRBD1; CDR3 protein: CASTPNRGGTDTQYF; CDR3 DNA: TGTGCCAGCACCCCGAACAGGGGGGGCACAGATACGCAGTATTTT
J gene: TRBJ2-1; V gene: TRBV18; clone size: many; CDR3 length: 12; D gene: -; CDR3 protein: CASSPPSRQQFF; CDR3 DNA: TGTGCCAGCTCACCACCTTCCAGACAGCAGTTCTTC
J gene: TRBJ1-2; V gene: TRBV5-1; clone size: few; CDR3 length: 13; D gene: -; CDR3 protein: CASSLVGGEVYTF; CDR3 DNA: TGCGCCAGCAGCTTGGTAGGGGGAGAGGTCTACACCTTC
J gene: TRBJ1-6; V gene: TRBV20-1; clone size: few; CDR3 length: 15; D gene: -; CDR3 protein: CSAPRSGQTGSPLHF; CDR3 DNA: TGCAGTGCCCCGAGGTCGGGCCAAACGGGTTCACCCCTCCACTTT
J gene: TRBJ2-5; V gene: TRBV7-2; clone size: -; CDR3 length: 14; D gene: -; CDR3 protein: CASSPTDRSETQYF; CDR3 DNA: TGTGCCAGCAGTCCGACCGACAGGTCCGAGACCCAGTACTTC
J gene: TRBJ2-1; V gene: TRBV4-3; clone size: few; CDR3 length: 17; D gene: -; CDR3 protein: CASSLLMGIPGDNEQFF; CDR3 DNA: TGCGCCAGCAGCCTCCTAATGGGTATCCCAGGGGACAATGAGCAGTTCTTC
J gene: TRBJ2-4; V gene: TRBV12-3/TRBV12-4; clone size: few; CDR3 length: 11; D gene: -; CDR3 protein: CASSLQEFQYF; CDR3 DNA: TGTGCCAGCAGCCTACAGGAATTTCAGTACTTC
J gene: TRBJ2-7; V gene: TRBV4-1; clone size: many; CDR3 length: 15; D gene: TRBD1; CDR3 protein: CASSMAGTGTYEQYF; CDR3 DNA: TGCGCCAGCAGTATGGCCGGGACAGGGACCTACGAGCAGTACTTC
J gene: TRBJ2-1; V gene: TRBV6-6; clone size: -; CDR3 length: 12; D gene: -; CDR3 protein: CASNLGRNEQFF; CDR3 DNA: TGTGCCAGCAACCTCGGAAGAAATGAGCAGTTCTTC
J gene: TRBJ1-5; V gene: TRBV12-3/TRBV12-4; clone size: -; CDR3 length: 15; D gene: -; CDR3 protein: CATTRWGVGNQPQHF; CDR3 DNA: TGTGCCACGACTAGGTGGGGGGTGGGCAATCAGCCCCAGCATTTT
J gene: TRBJ1-3; V gene: TRBV14; clone size: -; CDR3 length: 14; D gene: -; CDR3 protein: CASSQRRFGNTIYF; CDR3 DNA: TGTGCCAGCAGCCAACGCAGGTTTGGAAACACCATATATTTT
J gene: TRBJ1-5; V gene: TRBV4-1; clone size: -; CDR3 length: 15; D gene: -; CDR3 protein: CASSQDRTGSRPQHF; CDR3 DNA: TGCGCCAGCAGCCAAGATCGGACCGGGAGTCGGCCCCAGCATTTT
J gene: TRBJ1-1; V gene: TRBV12-5; clone size: -; CDR3 length: 15; D gene: -; CDR3 protein: CASGLVLRQNTEAFF; CDR3 DNA: TGTGCTAGTGGTTTGGTACTTAGGCAAAACACTGAAGCTTTCTTT
J gene: TRBJ2-1; V gene: TRBV7-9; clone size: few; CDR3 length: 15; D gene: -; CDR3 protein: CASSSSQGISNEQFF; CDR3 DNA: TGTGCCAGCAGCTCAAGTCAGGGGATTTCCAATGAGCAGTTCTTC
J gene: TRBJ2-1; V gene: TRBV7-9; clone size: -; CDR3 length: 17; D gene: -; CDR3 protein: CASSSPVGQGRGNEQFF; CDR3 DNA: TGTGCCAGCAGCTCCCCGGTGGGGCAGGGAAGAGGTAATGAGCAGTTCTTC
J gene: TRBJ2-3; V gene: TRBV11-2; clone size: -; CDR3 length: 16; D gene: -; CDR3 protein: CASSFAGTFSTDTQYF; CDR3 DNA: TGTGCCAGCAGCTTCGCTGGGACCTTCAGCACAGATACGCAGTATTTT
J gene: TRBJ2-5; V gene: TRBV7-3; clone size: few; CDR3 length: 15; D gene: -; CDR3 protein: CASSRGGGEQETQYF; CDR3 DNA: TGTGCCAGCAGCCGGGGCGGAGGAGAACAAGAGACCCAGTACTTC
J gene: TRBJ2-6; V gene: TRBV2; clone size: few; CDR3 length: 18; D gene: TRBD1; CDR3 protein: CASSDPGQGVSGANVLTF; CDR3 DNA: TGTGCCAGCAGTGATCCCGGACAGGGGGTGTCGGGGGCCAACGTCCTGACTTTC
J gene: TRBJ2-1; V gene: TRBV28; clone size: -; CDR3 length: 11; D gene: TRBD1; CDR3 protein: CAHRGDNEQFF; CDR3 DNA: TGTGCCCACAGGGGAGACAATGAGCAGTTCTTC
J gene: TRBJ2-1; V gene: TRBV12-3/TRBV12-4; clone size: -; CDR3 length: 16; D gene: -; CDR3 protein: CASSFGSGARYNEQFF; CDR3 DNA: TGTGCCAGCAGTTTCGGCAGCGGAGCTCGTTACAATGAGCAGTTCTTC
J gene: TRBJ1-5; V gene: TRBV6-1; clone size: -; CDR3 length: 11; D gene: -; CDR3 protein: CASTSNQPQHF; CDR3 DNA: TGTGCCAGCACTAGCAATCAGCCCCAGCATTTT
J gene: TRBJ2-3; V gene: TRBV9; clone size: -; CDR3 length: 15; D gene: TRBD2; CDR3 protein: CASSASGGPTDTQYF; CDR3 DNA: TGTGCCAGCAGCGCTAGCGGGGGGCCAACAGATACGCAGTATTTT
J gene: TRBJ2-3; V gene: TRBV14; clone size: -; CDR3 length: 15; D gene: -; CDR3 protein: CASSRNPGSTDTQYF; CDR3 DNA: TGTGCCAGCAGCCGGAACCCCGGGAGCACAGATACGCAGTATTTT
J gene: TRBJ1-2; V gene: TRBV5-1; clone size: few; CDR3 length: 15; D gene: -; CDR3 protein: CASSLDPGGADGYTF; CDR3 DNA: TGCGCCAGCAGCCTCGACCCGGGGGGGGCAGATGGCTACACCTTC
J gene: TRBJ2-3; V gene: TRBV18; clone size: -; CDR3 length: 14; D gene: -; CDR3 protein: CASTTYRAADTQYF; CDR3 DNA: TGTGCCAGCACGACCTACAGGGCTGCAGATACGCAGTATTTT
J gene: TRBJ2-1; V gene: TRBV19; clone size: -; CDR3 length: 14; D gene: -; CDR3 protein: CASSMAVAYNEQFF; CDR3 DNA: TGTGCCAGTAGTATGGCGGTAGCCTACAATGAGCAGTTCTTC
J gene: TRBJ1-6; V gene: TRBV7-2; clone size: many; CDR3 length: 16; D gene: -; CDR3 protein: CASSLGRNSYNSPLHF; CDR3 DNA: TGTGCCAGCAGCCTGGGACGGAACTCCTATAATTCACCCCTCCACTTT
J gene: TRBJ2-6; V gene: TRBV29-1; clone size: -; CDR3 length: 16; D gene: TRBD1; CDR3 protein: CSVSDRGRTGANVLTF; CDR3 DNA: TGCAGCGTCTCAGACAGGGGGCGTACTGGGGCCAACGTCCTGACTTTC
J gene: TRBJ2-7; V gene: TRBV20-1; clone size: -; CDR3 length: 12; D gene: -; CDR3 protein: CSARGSPYEQYF; CDR3 DNA: TGCAGTGCTAGAGGCAGTCCCTACGAGCAGTACTTC
J gene: TRBJ2-5; V gene: TRBV11-2; clone size: few; CDR3 length: 18; D gene: TRBD2; CDR3 protein: CASSPRSSGGPFQETQYF; CDR3 DNA: TGTGCCAGCAGCCCCCGATCAAGCGGGGGGCCTTTCCAAGAGACCCAGTACTTC
J gene: TRBJ2-1; V gene: TRBV19; clone size: -; CDR3 length: 16; D gene: TRBD1; CDR3 protein: CASNHRQGSVGSEQFF; CDR3 DNA: TGTGCCAGTAACCATCGACAGGGAAGCGTAGGTAGTGAGCAGTTCTTC
J gene: TRBJ2-7; V gene: TRBV12-3/TRBV12-4; clone size: -; CDR3 length: 13; D gene: -; CDR3 protein: CASSLESPPEQYF; CDR3 DNA: TGTGCCAGCAGTTTAGAGAGCCCGCCCGAGCAGTACTTC
J gene: TRBJ2-3; V gene: TRBV29-1; clone size: many; CDR3 length: 14; D gene: -; CDR3 protein: CSVETTRGPDTQYF; CDR3 DNA: TGCAGCGTTGAGACAACTAGGGGCCCAGATACGCAGTATTTT
J gene: TRBJ1-6; V gene: TRBV12-3/TRBV12-4; clone size: few; CDR3 length: 14; D gene: -; CDR3 protein: CASNLNSYNSPLHF; CDR3 DNA: TGTGCCAGCAACCTCAACTCCTATAATTCACCCCTCCACTTT
J gene: TRBJ2-5; V gene: TRBV11-1; clone size: -; CDR3 length: 13; D gene: -; CDR3 protein: CASSLNGFETQYF; CDR3 DNA: TGTGCCAGCAGCTTAAACGGTTTCGAGACCCAGTACTTC
J gene: TRBJ1-2; V gene: TRBV20-1; clone size: -; CDR3 length: 14; D gene: TRBD1; CDR3 protein: CSALLRQGHYGYTF; CDR3 DNA: TGCAGTGCCCTCTTACGACAGGGACACTATGGCTACACCTTC
J gene: TRBJ2-5; V gene: TRBV7-9; clone size: many; CDR3 length: 16; D gene: TRBD1; CDR3 protein: CASSLGDRGFQETQYF; CDR3 DNA: TGTGCCAGCAGCTTAGGTGACAGGGGTTTCCAAGAGACCCAGTACTTC